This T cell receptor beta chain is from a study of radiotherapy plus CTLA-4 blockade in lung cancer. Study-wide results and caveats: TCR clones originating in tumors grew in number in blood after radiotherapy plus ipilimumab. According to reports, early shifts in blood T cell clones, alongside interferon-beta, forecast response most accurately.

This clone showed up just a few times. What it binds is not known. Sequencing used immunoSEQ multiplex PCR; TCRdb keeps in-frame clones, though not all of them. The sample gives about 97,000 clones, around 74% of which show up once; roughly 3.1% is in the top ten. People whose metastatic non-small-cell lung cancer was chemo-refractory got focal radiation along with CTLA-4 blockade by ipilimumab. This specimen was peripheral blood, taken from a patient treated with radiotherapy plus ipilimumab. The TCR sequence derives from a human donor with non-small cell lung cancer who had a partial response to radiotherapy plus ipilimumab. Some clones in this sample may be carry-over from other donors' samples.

The CDR3: CASIPWGGSYNEQFF. In nucleotides, the CDR3 is TGTGCCAGTATTCCCTGGGGCGGTTCCTACAATGAGCAGTTCTTC. V is TRBV19 and J is TRBJ2-1; tentative D call: TRBD1 (5 bases). The CDR3 sequence is 15 residues long. V lost 7 bases and J 1 base, leaving 14 bases between the germline ends. Germline V CDR1 and CDR2: LNHDA, SQIVND (reference sequence). The full variable domain, with the rest looked up from reference TRBV19 and TRBJ2-1, is DGGITQSPKYLFRKEGQNVTLSCEQNLNHDAMYWYRQDPGQGLRLIYYSQIVNDFQKGDIAEGYSVSREKKESFPLTVTSAQKNPTAFYLCASIPWGGSYNEQFFGPGTRLTVL.